This section outlines one T cell receptor beta chain sequence together with its context. Trimming cost V 1 base and J 0 bases, with 13 bases left between them. Germline V gives CDR1 LGHNA, CDR2 YNFKEQ. This CDR3 region has 17 residues. This sample was taken from a study of blood T cell repertoires in COVID-19. On the study more broadly: Material from acute and convalescent COVID-19 was sourced from the United States, Italy and Spain. Sample material is recorded as cDNA or gDNA derived from T cells, B-cell-depleted T cells, or PBMCs.

Original handling: Estimation of nucleated cell counts was performed using reference gene primer amplification. Profiled with immunoSEQ multiplex PCR; TCRdb holds only in-frame clones, not every one. V and J calls and clone size are as listed in that table; D and trimming were resolved from the DNA. The sample lists under 65,000 clones; roughly 89% were seen once. The sequence was collected from a human donor in a cohort sampled during active COVID-19. The source material was peripheral blood. The V and J genes are TRBV4-2 and TRBJ2-1; weak D call: TRBD2 (6 bases). The CDR3 bases are TGTGCCAGCAGCCAAGGACTAGGGCGCAGCTCCTACAATGAGCAGTTCTTC. The encoded protein is CASSQGLGRSSYNEQFF.